This T cell receptor (beta chain) stems from a study of T cells in Graves' hyperthyroidism and ophthalmopathy (dated by TCRdb to about 2019). About the full investigation: Peripheral blood samples were taken at initial diagnosis, before any treatment was given. TCR V-J signatures able to tell the groups apart were searched for in a discovery cohort of 100 patients, of whom over 40 had Graves' ophthalmopathy and under 65 had stable Graves' hyperthyroidism. Whether ophthalmopathy could be predicted prospectively was tested in an independent validation cohort made up of under 20 hyperthyroidism patients plus 17 patients who later progressed to ophthalmopathy. The 75 to 100 discovery patients were divided at random into training and test sets in a 7:3 ratio. In about six Graves' hyperthyroidism patients, the study also compared T-cell repertoires from thyroid tissue with T-cell repertoires from blood. After blood sampling, hyperthyroidism patients were treated with methimazole at a starting dose of 30 mg daily, and ophthalmopathy patients were treated with high-dose intravenous methylprednisolone. TCR Vbeta CDR3 sequencing of 120 to 150 peripheral blood samples (around 45 ophthalmopathy, about 80 hyperthyroidism and 17 progressor patients) is reported in the paper.

The CDR3 has 14 amino acids, counting the end cysteine and phenylalanine. Only the CDR3 DNA stays, 42 bases, in frame from base 1. V is clipped by 3 bases and J by 0 bases, and the sequence between their germline boundaries is 12 bases long. CDR1 and CDR2 were assigned from the germline V gene (reference sequence) as DFQATT and SNEGSKA. The TCR beta CDR3 regions were amplified from the RNA transcripts. The TCR CDR3 was subjected to a first round of RT-PCR using the HTBI primer set and the Qiagen OneStep RT-PCR kit. The libraries were constructed in a second round of multiplex PCR and then size-selected and purified. Paired-end sequencing of the libraries was performed with 100 bp reads on an Illumina HiSeq2000. Processing in the source paper ran as follows. SOAPnuke was used to process the raw data, throwing out any read that contained adapters or uncalled bases, had a mean Phred below 15, or lacked an exact constant-primer or identifier match. High-quality paired reads were merged with COPE v1.2.5, and unique nucleotide sequences were defined as clonotypes. MiTCR v1.1 was used to align the clonotypes against IMGT TRBV, TRBD and TRBJ reference segments. The analysis was restricted to V-J combinations with a frequency above 0.0001, which together covered 99.2% of the repertoires. The TCS score was defined as the ratio of F50 (clonal expansion) to E x V (chaos), calculated using BLOSUM62-based TCRdist between CDR3 peptides within each V-J. Welch's t-statistics and random forest reduced 514 V-J features to 13, which were used in a naive Bayes classifier (R e1071). The public reads were run again by TCRdb, first through fastp at Q25 and then through MiXCR, and only productive beta chains were kept. CDR3 protein duplicates are merged, each entry listing the most common genes and DNA. TCRdb, rather than the study authors, made the V and J calls. For this sample there are under 700,000 distinct CDR3 sequences; 16% appear just once. The leading ten clones occupy 18% of the sample.

Study-wide findings and limitations: A model built on a 13 V-J signature distinguished ophthalmopathy from stable hyperthyroidism, reaching 87.88% sensitivity and around 81% specificity in cross-validation and 80%/75% in testing. Most expanded thyroid clonotypes (frequency above 0.001) were also detected in blood, a finding suggesting that blood repertoires may reflect thyroid immune responses. Sample size was not statistically predetermined, and investigators were not blinded to group allocation. In validation, the model predicted progression to ophthalmopathy with about 71% sensitivity and roughly 75% specificity, a median of approximately 6.7 months before onset.

A patient counted as having stable Graves' hyperthyroidism if no progression to ophthalmopathy occurred over 18 months of follow-up. The hyperthyroidism patients were between 18 and 65 years old and newly diagnosed, with a disease duration of less than 2 months. Any patient with an uncontrolled infection, another autoimmune disease, pregnancy or lactation was excluded. Diagnoses were established on the basis of clinical symptoms, serum thyroxine and TRAb, thyroid ultrasound, and orbital computed tomography. PBMCs were isolated from more than 8 ml of fresh peripheral blood by Ficoll-Paque density gradient centrifugation. Total RNA was extracted using Trizol reagent, and RNA quality was assessed on an Agilent 2100 Bioanalyzer. Points on this clonotype: Its specific antigen is unknown. Base qualities are not provided; no much larger clone lies one nucleotide away.

The chain couples TRBV20-1 to TRBJ2-7; 6 matching bases give a weak D call of TRBD2. The source is a woman under 30 with Graves' hyperthyroidism. Sequenced material: blood. The CDR3 loop reads CSASPPEGSYEQYF. The sequence in DNA is TGCAGTGCTAGTCCCCCGGAGGGCTCCTACGAGCAGTACTTC.